The present T cell receptor (beta chain) was sequenced within a study of blood T cell repertoires in COVID-19. Whole-study context: Both acute and convalescent COVID-19 samples were obtained from the United States, Italy and Spain.

In the original workflow: From reference gene primer amplification, estimates of nucleated cell counts were derived. Here immunoSEQ multiplex PCR was the method, and the copy in TCRdb shows in-frame clones only, minus some. That table furnishes V, J and clone size, whereas the DNA furnished D and trimming. The data show 500,000 or so clones, 87% seen once. Recruits, aged roughly 18 to 90 years, lived in approximately 26 US areas. Cohort 3 recovered donors had two negative PCRs, clearance, or symptom resolution. The germline V gene encodes CDR1 MDHEN and CDR2 SYDVKM. This CDR3 spans 18 amino acids. J lost 7 bases, V lost 3 bases, and 20 bases had no gene match.

The chain is built from TRBV28 and TRBJ1-2, with 7 bases lining up with TRBD1. Sequenced input: PBMCs or T cells enriched from blood (not recorded which). The TCR was taken from a woman between 18 and 29 years old who had recovered from COVID-19. CDR3 sequence reads: CASSFYYLRGTVWGGYTF. CDR3 nucleotides: TGTGCCAGCAGTTTCTACTATCTTAGAGGGACAGTTTGGGGTGGCTACACCTTC.